A single TCR beta chain is shown here with its context. Its target is not known. The CDR3 has 16 amino acids. These data are taken from a study of shared clonotypes between healthy human individuals. Study findings and constraints: In several donors, about 5% of naive CD4 clonotypes appeared in common.

Profiled with immunoSEQ multiplex PCR; TCRdb holds only in-frame clones, not every one. Of over a million clones listed, nearly 99% were seen once; the top ten hold about 0.45%. Splitting the CD4+ cells yielded a CD45RA+ naive subset and a CD45RA-negative memory subset. The chain joins TRBV1 to TRBJ2-7; the table calls TRBD1, which could not be checked here. TRBV1 is designated a pseudogene. The sample taken for sequencing was naive CD4+ T cells sorted from blood. As to subset: CD45RA+ positively selected. This TCR was recovered from a man between 25 and 39 years old in good health. The CDR3 DNA reads as TGCACCAGCAGCCAAAGAACCGGGACAGGGTTCTACGAGCAGTACTTC. It codes for CTSSQRTGTGFYEQYF.